Each of the 9 T cell receptor beta chains below was sequenced from the same sample in a study of T cell responses to AZD1222 COVID-19 vaccine. Clones were read by immunoSEQ multiplex PCR, and TCRdb kept only the in-frame ones, dropping some. The table has 100,000 to 120,000 clones, around 84% seen once. Sample: peripheral blood, taken on day 0 of AZD1222 vaccination. Receptors were obtained from an adult in good health.

This chain links TRBV6-5 with TRBJ2-1; 11 bases align to TRBD2. This CDR3 is built from 14 residues. V dropped 6 bases and J dropped 2; count of bases not matched to a gene: 0. CDR1 and CDR2 from the germline V gene are MNHEY and SVGAGI. The chain's CDR3 is CASRTSGTYNEQFF. Here the CDR3 DNA reads TGTGCCAGCAGGACTAGCGGGACCTACAATGAGCAGTTCTTC.

The gene calls are TRBV28 and TRBJ1-1; a weak D match, TRBD1 (5 bases). The V gene's germline CDR1 is MDHEN and CDR2 SYDVKM. The V gene lost 5 bases and the J gene lost 4 bases, with 14 bases spanning the gap. This CDR3 has 14 amino acids. The chain's CDR3 is CASSVDTPGTEAFF. The CDR3 coding sequence is TGTGCCAGCAGTGTGGACACTCCAGGCACTGAAGCTTTCTTT.

The chain uses TRBV5-4 and TRBJ2-6; D unresolved. Germline V lookup: CDR1 SGHNT, CDR2 YYREEE (reference sequence). V was pared by 4 bases and J by 1 base, with 6 bases between. This CDR3 comprises 14 residues. The CDR3 is CASSDNSGANVLTF. The CDR3 bases are TGTGCCAGCAGCGATAATTCTGGGGCCAACGTCCTGACTTTC.

The CDR3 loop reads CASSLGSQETQYF. The CDR3 DNA is TGCGCCAGCAGCTTAGGCAGCCAAGAGACCCAGTACTTC. The chain is built from TRBV5-1 and TRBJ2-5; D is unresolved. CDR3 length: 13 residues. Trimming cost V 2 bases and J 1 base, with 6 bases left between them. Germline CDR1 reads SGHRS; CDR2 reads YFSETQ.

The chain joins TRBV30 to TRBJ1-5; unclear D gene. V lost 0 bases to trimming and J lost 0 bases, with 3 bases between them. This CDR3 contains 13 residues. Germline V gives CDR1 GTSNPN, CDR2 SVGIG (reference sequence). CDR3 DNA sequence: TGTGCCTGGAGTGTTTCTAGCAATCAGCCCCAGCATTTT. This gives the protein CAWSVSSNQPQHF.

J is TRBJ2-2 and V is TRBV19; 11 nucleotides align to TRBD2. The CDR3 is made up of 16 amino acids. Germline CDR1 LNHDA, CDR2 SQIVND (reference sequence). V gave up 6 bases and J gave up 5 bases; unmatched junction bases: 8. This chain's CDR3 is CASRVTSGGLTGELFF. The CDR3 DNA reads as TGTGCCAGTAGAGTTACTAGCGGGGGTCTGACCGGGGAGCTGTTTTTT.

The chain carries TRBV10-3 and TRBJ1-1; D is undetermined. Germline lookup yields CDR1 ENHRY and CDR2 SYGVKD. The CDR3 is made up of 15 amino acids. Trimming pared 4 bases from V and 3 bases from J, leaving 15 bases between. CDR3 DNA sequence: TGTGCCATCAGTGTAGCGGGCCAGACGGACACTGAAGCTTTCTTT. It encodes CAISVAGQTDTEAFF.

V and J are TRBV13 and TRBJ2-5; 7 nucleotides align to TRBD1. V lost 5 bases and J lost 3; bases outside the gene matches: 15. The CDR3 is 17 residues long. In germline, CDR1 is PRHDT, CDR2 FYEKMQ (reference sequence). The CDR3 sequence is CASSLSRFRDREETQYF. CDR3 nucleotide sequence: TGTGCCAGCAGCCTCTCACGCTTCCGGGACAGAGAAGAGACCCAGTACTTC. Using reference TRBV13 and TRBJ2-5 for the parts outside the CDR3, the full variable domain is AAGVIQSPRHLIKEKRETATLKCYPIPRHDTVYWYQQGPGQDPQFLISFYEKMQSDKGSIPDRFSAQQFSDYHSELNMSSLELGDSALYFCASSLSRFRDREETQYFGPGTRLLVL.

The V and J genes are TRBV7-9 and TRBJ1-4; 8 bases line up with TRBD1. The CDR3 covers 14 residues. The germline V gene has CDR1 SEHNR and CDR2 FQNEAQ (reference sequence). Losses at the gene ends were 5 bases for V and 8 bases for J; bases not matched to a gene: 7. As DNA, the CDR3 is TGTGCCAGCAGCACCAGGACAGGGTTGGAAAAACTGTTTTTT. This sequence encodes CASSTRTGLEKLFF.